This passage covers 17 T cell receptor beta chains from one sample sequenced in a study of blood T cell repertoires in COVID-19. Sequencing was performed with immunoSEQ multiplex PCR; in TCRdb, only in-frame clones are kept and a portion is missing. The table has some 210,000 clones, approximately 78% seen once; the top ten hold 9.5% to 15%. Material: peripheral blood. The receptor set was obtained from a woman aged 40 to 55 with acute or convalescent COVID-19.

The chain uses TRBV24-1 and TRBJ2-3; D is perhaps TRBD1 (6 bases). This CDR3 comprises 14 residues. Germline loops: CDR1 KGHDR, CDR2 SFDVKD. The V end was cut by 3 bases, the J end by 4 bases, with 10 bases between. In nucleotides, the CDR3 is TGTGCCACCAGTGATCAGGGGTTGGCAGATACGCAGTATTTT. This translates into CATSDQGLADTQYF.

The chain combines TRBV20-1 with TRBJ1-4; D is undetermined. CDR1 DFQATT and CDR2 SNEGSKA come from the germline V gene (reference sequence). The V end was cut by 3 bases, the J end by 0 bases, with 14 bases between. The CDR3 is 16 amino acids. Here the CDR3 reads CSASGREVATNEKLFF. For the CDR3, the DNA is TGCAGTGCTAGTGGACGGGAAGTTGCAACTAATGAAAAACTGTTTTTT.

The chain links TRBV6-2 or TRBV6-3 to TRBJ2-7, with 9 nucleotides matching TRBD1. Germline V gene lookup returns CDR1 MNHEY and CDR2 SVGEGT. This CDR3 comprises 15 residues. The V segment lost 7 bases and the J segment 6 bases; nucleotides outside the gene matches: 13. CDR3 loop: CASTPIGQGSGEQYF. In DNA form, the CDR3 reads TGTGCCAGCACCCCAATCGGACAGGGGTCGGGCGAGCAGTACTTC.

The rearrangement uses TRBV24-1 and TRBJ1-4, with 10 bases lining up with TRBD1. CDR1 is KGHDR, CDR2 SFDVKD, per germline. The junction had 8 bases not matched to a gene; V was cut back by 5 bases and J by 3 bases. The CDR3 length is 17 residues. The CDR3 loop reads CATSARTGGLANEKLFF. CDR3 DNA sequence: TGTGCCACCAGTGCCCGGACAGGGGGGCTGGCTAATGAAAAACTGTTTTTT.

V is TRBV5-1 and J is TRBJ1-2, with D perhaps TRBD1 (6 bases). The CDR3 runs to 16 residues. Germline CDR1 reads SGHRS; CDR2 reads YFSETQ. Between the trimmed V and J ends, which lost 4 bases and 0 bases, there was a span of 16 bases. CDR3 nucleotides: TGCGCCAGCAGCCCGGGGGGCAGCCCATCTAACTATGGCTACACCTTC. It translates to CASSPGGSPSNYGYTF.

The chain uses TRBV13 and TRBJ1-1, with TRBD1 matching over 9 bases. This CDR3 has 15 residues. V lost 5 bases and J lost 2; bases outside the gene matches: 6. Germline V gives CDR1 PRHDT, CDR2 FYEKMQ (reference sequence). This CDR3 is CASSPSGQGNTEAFF. CDR3 sequence (DNA): TGTGCCAGCAGCCCGTCGGGACAGGGTAACACTGAAGCTTTCTTT.

The V call is TRBV11-2, the J call TRBJ2-1, with a possible D match to TRBD2 (6 bases). V gave up 5 bases and J gave up 0 bases, with 11 bases separating them. Per germline, CDR1 SGHAT and CDR2 FQNNGV. The CDR3 sequence is 15 residues long. CDR3 region: CASSPQTSSYNEQFF. CDR3 DNA sequence: TGTGCCAGCAGCCCTCAGACTAGCTCCTACAATGAGCAGTTCTTC.

The chain has TRBV9 and TRBJ1-3; D may be TRBD1 (6 bases). The CDR3 totals 17 residues. Germline-derived CDR1 and CDR2 are SGDLS and YYNGEE. The germline V and J ends were trimmed by 0 bases and 0 bases, with 13 bases remaining between them. The CDR3 DNA follows: TGTGCCAGCAGCGTAGGGGCCGGACAGTACTCTGGAAACACCATATATTTT. Its protein product is CASSVGAGQYSGNTIYF.

This clone was observed a handful of times. The chain uses TRBV25-1 and TRBJ1-4; D is uncertain. Germline loops: CDR1 MGHDK, CDR2 SYGVNS. The CDR3 has 13 amino acids. The ends were cut back, 7 bases at V and 1 base at J, with 7 bases in the middle. DNA of the CDR3: TGTGCCAGCATCTCAGGAACTAATGAAAAACTGTTTTTT. Translated, it gives CASISGTNEKLFF.

The chain employs TRBV4-2 and TRBJ2-7; 7 nucleotides agree with TRBD2. The V gene end was trimmed by 2 bases and the J gene end by 0 bases; junction bases not matched to a gene: 10. The CDR3 runs 17 residues. CDR1 and CDR2 from the germline V gene are LGHNA and YNFKEQ. The CDR3 bases are TGTGCCAGCAGCCAACACTCCGGAGCGGGGCTCTCCTACGAGCAGTACTTC. Translation: CASSQHSGAGLSYEQYF.

The CDR3 here is CASSYAWLGWTSGSVGETQYF. CDR3 nucleotide sequence: TGTGCCAGCAGTTATGCCTGGCTGGGCTGGACTAGCGGGAGTGTCGGAGAGACCCAGTACTTC. V usage is TRBV6-2 or TRBV6-3 and J usage is TRBJ2-5, with TRBD2 identical over 13 bases. Losses at the gene ends were 3 bases for V and 4 bases for J; bases not matched to a gene: 20. The CDR3 consists of 21 residues. Germline CDR1 is MNHEY and CDR2 is SVGEGT.

This chain uses TRBV7-2 with TRBJ2-5; the match to TRBD2 covers 7 bases. CDR1 and CDR2 (germline): SGHTA, FQGNSA. Trimming cost V 6 bases and J 3 bases; bases outside gene matches: 16. There are 17 residues in the CDR3. This chain's CDR3 is CASSPRSPLAGEETQYF. The CDR3, as DNA: TGTGCCAGCAGTCCACGAAGCCCTCTGGCGGGAGAAGAGACCCAGTACTTC.

The chain employs TRBV2 and TRBJ1-5; weak D call: TRBD1 (6 bases). The CDR3 runs 15 residues. In germline, CDR1 is SNHLY, CDR2 FYNNEI. The V end lost 8 bases, the J end lost 3 bases, and 17 bases lay between the germline ends. For the CDR3, the DNA is TGTGCCAGCGAAGGACAGAACCGCTACAATCAGCCCCAGCATTTT. Protein product: CASEGQNRYNQPQHF.

The gene calls are TRBV19 and TRBJ1-5; D is perhaps TRBD1 (6 bases). The CDR3 extends over 13 amino acids. CDR1 LNHDA and CDR2 SQIVND come from the germline V gene (reference sequence). Trimming took off 6 bases at V and 9 bases at J, with 15 bases between the two ends. The DNA of the CDR3 is TGTGCCAGTAGCGACGGACAGATGAGGCCCCAGCATTTT. It codes for CASSDGQMRPQHF.

The chain joins TRBV13 to TRBJ2-1, with 10 nucleotides matching TRBD2. V was pared by 0 bases and J by 7 bases, with 12 bases of the junction left unmatched. There are 18 residues in the CDR3. Germline V gene lookup returns CDR1 PRHDT and CDR2 FYEKMQ (reference sequence). CDR3 coding DNA: TGTGCCAGCAGCTTAGGGCTAGCGGGGGACCTACTGGTGAATGAGCAGTTCTTC. It is translated as CASSLGLAGDLLVNEQFF.

V usage is TRBV27 and J usage is TRBJ1-3; D unresolved. Germline V gene data show CDR1 as MNHEY and CDR2 as SMNVEV (reference sequence). Trimming shortened V by 0 bases and J by 0 bases, and 3 bases separated the two germline ends. The CDR3 runs 14 residues. The DNA for the CDR3 is TGTGCCAGCAGTTTATCCCTCTCTGGAAACACCATATATTTT. It specifies CASSLSLSGNTIYF.

This clone occurred once. The chain joins TRBV2 to TRBJ2-5, with D hard to call. The germline V gene encodes CDR1 SNHLY and CDR2 FYNNEI. V dropped 3 bases and J dropped 0 bases, with 8 bases sitting between them. CDR3 length equals 14 residues. The CDR3 DNA sequence: TGTGCCAGCAGTGAGTCGGAGAACCAAGAGACCCAGTACTTC. Protein: CASSESENQETQYF.